Described below is a single T cell receptor beta chain sequence and its context. What it binds is unknown. These data originate in a study of Tregs in tolerant kidney transplant recipients. The protocol was immunoSEQ multiplex PCR, while the TCRdb copy is restricted to in-frame clones and leaves out a portion. This table holds about 110,000 clones, 90% found once. Regarding the study as a whole: The small number of patients limits these findings pending further validation.

The CDR3 totals 16 residues. The V and J ends lost 3 bases and 6 bases, in that order; junction bases with no gene match: 6. CDR1 and CDR2 from the germline V gene are SGHRS and YFSETQ. This sequence originates from a human donor who received a combined kidney and bone marrow transplant. The gene calls are TRBV5-1 and TRBJ2-2; 12 bases agree with TRBD1. The source was CD4+ T cells from blood, collected before the transplant. The CDR3 spells CASSSTGQGASGELFF. The CDR3, as DNA: TGCGCCAGCAGCTCAACGGGACAGGGGGCTTCCGGGGAGCTGTTTTTT.